These 27 T cell receptor beta chains were sequenced from one sample in a study of blood T cells in healthy people across ages. A second about 6 to 12 cycle PCR used barcoded and J-beta primers. Each CDR3 protein gets one entry after TCRdb re-called the 5' RACE reads with MiXCR. The sample includes 730,000 or so distinct CDR3 sequences, around 46% seen only once; the top ten take around 20%. The sequencing sample was made of blood. The receptors shown here come from a woman in her fifties or sixties in good health.

This clonotype was counted between two and nine times. The chain combines TRBV6-5 with TRBJ2-1, with 8 bases lining up with TRBD1. V lost 4 bases and J lost 5; bases outside the gene matches: 10. Germline CDR1 and CDR2: MNHEY and SVGAGI. The length of the CDR3 is 16 residues. The CDR3 region has the DNA TGTGCCAGCAGTTTCATACAGGGGGTATCGGACAATGAGCAGTTCTTC. This codes for CASSFIQGVSDNEQFF.

There are a few counts of this clonotype. V gene TRBV5-1 combines with J gene TRBJ1-1; D is unclear. This CDR3 spans 15 amino acids. The V end was cut by 1 base, the J end by 3 bases, with 13 bases between. Looked up from germline, CDR1 is SGHRS and CDR2 is YFSETQ. The CDR3 loop is CASSLIPFRDTEAFF. CDR3 sequence (DNA): TGCGCCAGCAGCTTGATTCCATTCCGAGACACTGAAGCTTTCTTT.

This clonotype occurred many times. The chain employs TRBV20-1 and TRBJ2-5; D gene ambiguous. The V gene lost 0 bases and the J gene lost 7 bases, with 12 bases spanning the gap. Germline CDR1 DFQATT, CDR2 SNEGSKA (reference sequence). This CDR3 region has 13 residues. CDR3 DNA: TGCAGTGCTAGAGATATGCGTACCTTGACCCAGTACTTC. It translates to CSARDMRTLTQYF.

The V call is TRBV9, the J call TRBJ2-7; tentatively, D is TRBD1 (5 bases). The J call may be mistaken, given a closer DNA end match to TRBJ2-5. CDR3 length equals 16 residues. CDR1 is SGDLS and CDR2 is YYNGEE in the germline V gene. CDR3 sequence reads: CASSGGLGLGRETQYF. As DNA, the CDR3 is TGTGCCAGCAGCGGGGGCCTCGGCCTCGGTAGGGAGACCCAGTACTTC.

This clonotype was recorded a few times. This rearrangement joins TRBV12-3 or TRBV12-4 to TRBJ1-1; tentative D call: TRBD1 (6 bases). V was clipped by 6 bases and J by 7 bases, with 15 bases between them. The CDR3 loop spans 13 amino acids. The CDR3 reads CASSSRGGGEAFF. The CDR3 DNA reads TGTGCCAGCAGCTCAAGGGGGGGAGGTGAAGCTTTCTTT.

This chain links TRBV7-6 with TRBJ2-7; D possibly corresponds to TRBD2 (7 bases). Germline CDR1 is SGHVS and CDR2 is FNYEAQ. The CDR3 consists of 15 residues. Trimming removed 2 bases at V and 2 bases at J, with 13 bases between. The CDR3 bases are TGTGCCAGCAGCTTATTAGGGGGGGGCCCCTACGAGCAGTACTTC. This sequence encodes CASSLLGGGPYEQYF.

The chain uses TRBV7-6 and TRBJ2-5, with TRBD2 as a possible D gene (6 bases). This CDR3 comprises 13 residues. Trimming removed 4 bases from V and 4 bases from J, with 10 bases in between. CDR1 and CDR2 (germline): SGHVS, FNYEAQ. The CDR3 bases are TGTGCCAGCAGCTACAGGAGGGCAGAGACCCAGTACTTC. It is translated as CASSYRRAETQYF.

This clonotype was observed a handful of times. V is TRBV29-1 and J is TRBJ1-2; 8 bases align to TRBD1. Germline V lookup: CDR1 SQVTM, CDR2 ANQGSEA. This CDR3 region has 15 residues. V lost 3 bases to trimming and J lost 4 bases; unmatched junction nucleotides: 10. CDR3 loop: CSVERQGAQSYGYTF. CDR3 nucleotides: TGCAGCGTTGAGAGGCAGGGGGCGCAGAGCTATGGCTACACCTTC.

The chain joins TRBV18 to TRBJ2-1; D might be TRBD2 (6 bases). This CDR3 comprises 15 residues. Trimming cost V 1 base and J 4 bases, with 11 bases left between them. Germline V gene sequence: CDR1 KGHSH, CDR2 LQKENI. CDR3: CASSPQGLRYNEQFF. In DNA form, the CDR3 reads TGTGCCAGCTCACCACAGGGACTCAGATACAATGAGCAGTTCTTC.

This clonotype occurred once. The chain joins TRBV29-1 to TRBJ2-7; perhaps TRBD2 as D (5 bases). The CDR3 consists of 16 residues. Germline CDR1 reads SQVTM; CDR2 reads ANQGSEA. The V and J ends lost 4 bases and 0 bases respectively, with 19 bases between them. The CDR3 DNA sequence: TGCAGCGTTGTTCTGCTGGAAGCGGCAAGCTCCTACGAGCAGTACTTC. Its protein product is CSVVLLEAASSYEQYF.

This clonotype turned up a few times. This chain links TRBV7-9 with TRBJ1-5; TRBD1 might be the D (5 bases). The CDR3 extends over 14 amino acids. The germline V gene encodes CDR1 SEHNR and CDR2 FQNEAQ (reference sequence). Trimming removed 10 bases from V and 1 base from J, with 14 bases in between. CDR3 bases: TGTGCCACGCAAGTGGGGACGAGCAATCAGCCCCAGCATTTT. As protein: CATQVGTSNQPQHF.

This clonotype was observed a few times. The chain uses TRBV20-1 and TRBJ1-4; maybe TRBD1 (6 bases). V was pared by 0 bases and J by 8 bases, with 13 bases between. The CDR3 is 14 amino acids. Germline V gene data show CDR1 as DFQATT and CDR2 as SNEGSKA (reference sequence). This chain's CDR3 is CSARDVRGGEKLFF. The CDR3 bases are TGCAGTGCTAGAGATGTGCGGGGGGGCGAAAAACTGTTTTTT.

This sequence joins TRBV20-1 and TRBJ2-3; D unclear. CDR1 and CDR2 from the germline V gene are DFQATT and SNEGSKA (reference sequence). The V end was cut by 0 bases, the J end by 3 bases, with 10 bases between. CDR3 length equals 14 residues. In DNA, the CDR3 is TGCAGTGCTAGAGATGTTATGCGGACAGATACGCAGTATTTT. Protein sequence: CSARDVMRTDTQYF.

Points on this clonotype: An end of the junction does not agree with germline; a read error may underlie this. The rearrangement uses TRBV18 and TRBJ2-1; D is unclear. The CDR3 runs 16 residues. Per germline, CDR1 KGHSH and CDR2 LQKENI. CDR3 region: CASSPKSQWSYSEQFF. The CDR3 nucleotides read TGTGCCAGCTCACCAAAGTCCCAGTGGTCCTACAGTGAGCAGTTCTTC.

This clonotype was observed a few times. In nucleotides, the CDR3 is TGTGCCAGCTCACCACCAGGCTACTACGAGCAGTACTTC. Translation: CASSPPGYYEQYF. J is TRBJ2-7 and V is TRBV18; D remains unclear. The V end was cut by 0 bases, the J end by 3 bases, with 6 bases between. CDR1 and CDR2 from the germline V gene are KGHSH and LQKENI. The CDR3 is 13 amino acids.

This chain joins TRBV11-2 and TRBJ2-3, with D possibly being TRBD1 or TRBD2 (7 bases each). The V gene's germline CDR1 is SGHAT and CDR2 FQNNGV. The CDR3 consists of 15 residues. Trimming cost V 0 bases and J 3 bases, with 10 bases left between them. The CDR3 here is CASSLDRGGTDTQYF. Here the CDR3 DNA reads TGTGCCAGCAGCTTAGACAGGGGGGGGACAGATACGCAGTATTTT.

This clonotype was seen a handful of times. The J gene is TRBJ2-7, the V gene TRBV7-2, with 10 bases matching TRBD1. CDR3 length: 14 residues. Germline V lookup: CDR1 SGHTA, CDR2 FQGNSA. After removal of 3 bases from V and 6 bases from J, the junction contained 5 bases not matched to a gene. The CDR3 nucleotides are TGTGCCAGCAGCTTGGGACAGGGGACGGGCGAGCAGTACTTC. It translates to CASSLGQGTGEQYF.

V is TRBV7-2 and J is TRBJ2-1, with D perhaps matching TRBD1 (6 bases). The CDR3 has 15 amino acids. V lost 4 bases and J lost 9, with 19 bases in between. Germline V gene lookup returns CDR1 SGHTA and CDR2 FQGNSA. CDR3 protein: CASSSPGDTGGEQFF. CDR3 nucleotides: TGTGCCAGCAGCTCCCCCGGGGACACGGGCGGTGAGCAGTTCTTC.

About this clonotype: The junction does not match germline at one end; this may be a read error. The chain has TRBV7-3 and TRBJ1-2; 9 bases are a match to TRBD1. From germline, CDR1 is SGHTA and CDR2 FQGTGA. The CDR3 contains 14 residues. This CDR3 reads CAGSYTDRGYGYTF. The CDR3 DNA follows: TGTGCCGGCAGCTATACGGACAGGGGCTATGGCTACACCTTC.

This clonotype was observed a few times. The chain combines TRBV7-2 with TRBJ2-3; the match to TRBD2 covers 7 bases. After removal of 3 bases from V and 2 bases from J, the junction contained 8 bases not matched to a gene. Germline V gives CDR1 SGHTA, CDR2 FQGNSA. This CDR3 has 16 residues. The chain's CDR3 is CASSFSGTTPTDTQYF. CDR3 sequence (DNA): TGTGCCAGCAGCTTTTCCGGGACTACCCCCACAGATACGCAGTATTTT. Filled out from reference TRBV7-2 and TRBJ2-3, the complete variable domain reads GAGVSQSPSNKVTEKGKDVELRCDPISGHTALYWYRQSLGQGLEFLIYFQGNSAPDKSGLPSDRFSAERTGGSVSTLTIQRTQQEDSAVYLCASSFSGTTPTDTQYFGPGTRLTVL.

This clonotype was seen a handful of times. The chain has TRBV6-1 and TRBJ1-4; 8 nucleotides align to TRBD1. The V and J ends lost 4 bases and 2 bases, in that order; junction bases with no gene match: 6. The length of the CDR3 is 16 residues. CDR1 and CDR2 from the germline V gene are MNHNS and SASEGT. The CDR3 loop reads CASSGTGILTNEKLFF. In nucleotides, the CDR3 is TGTGCCAGCAGTGGGACAGGGATCTTGACTAATGAAAAACTGTTTTTT.

Concerning this clonotype itself: One end of the junction does not line up with germline, which may come from a read error. The chain carries TRBV10-3 and TRBJ1-6, with unresolved D. The CDR3 is made up of 15 amino acids. The germline V gene encodes CDR1 ENHRY and CDR2 SYGVKD. CDR3 residues: CVISEADTDNSPLHF. DNA of the CDR3: TGTGTCATCAGTGAGGCGGATACGGATAATTCACCCCTCCACTTT.

In its sample, this clonotype was seen a few times. The chain combines TRBV15 with TRBJ2-6; perhaps TRBD1 as D (6 bases). The CDR3 runs 17 residues. Deletions cut 0 bases from V and 4 bases from J, with 13 bases between. Germline V gene sequence: CDR1 LNHNV, CDR2 YYDKDF (reference sequence). The CDR3 is CATSREGQLFGANVLTF. The CDR3 nucleotides read TGTGCCACCAGCAGAGAAGGACAGCTCTTCGGGGCCAACGTCCTGACTTTC.

The chain carries TRBV18 and TRBJ1-5, with TRBD1 matching 8 bases. CDR3 size: 16 residues. Looked up from germline, CDR1 is KGHSH and CDR2 is LQKENI. Trimming took 3 bases from V and 2 from J; bases not matched to a gene: 6. The CDR3 sequence is CASSPAGQEGNQPQHF. The CDR3 DNA sequence: TGTGCCAGCTCACCGGCGGGACAGGAAGGCAATCAGCCCCAGCATTTT. Together with reference TRBV18 and TRBJ1-5, the CDR3 gives the full variable domain: NAGVMQNPRHLVRRRGQEARLRCSPMKGHSHVYWYRQLPEEGLKFMVYLQKENIIDESGMPKERFSAEFPKEGPSILRIQQVVRGDSAAYFCASSPAGQEGNQPQHFGDGTRLSIL.

This sequence joins TRBV4-1 and TRBJ1-6, with TRBD1 identical over 8 bases. Losses at the gene ends were 2 bases for V and 8 bases for J; bases not matched to a gene: 8. The CDR3 contains 16 residues. Germline loops: CDR1 MGHRA, CDR2 YSYEKL. CDR3 protein: CASSQPRQGRYSPLHF. For the CDR3, the DNA is TGCGCCAGCAGCCAACCTCGACAGGGGAGGTATTCACCCCTCCACTTT.

The chain recombines TRBV2 with TRBJ1-2; no definite D call. This CDR3 is built from 14 residues. Trimming took off 4 bases at V and 8 bases at J, with 17 bases between the two ends. CDR1 and CDR2 from the germline V gene are SNHLY and FYNNEI. CDR3 sequence (DNA): TGTGCCAGCAGTGGGACTGCCGCTAACGGCGGCTACACCTTC. It specifies CASSGTAANGGYTF.

This clonotype was picked up one time. CDR3 sequence reads: CASSPRQTHTGELFF. The DNA of the CDR3 is TGTGCCAGCTCACCACGACAGACCCACACCGGGGAGCTGTTTTTT. The chain links TRBV18 to TRBJ2-2, with D perhaps TRBD1 (5 bases). Looked up from germline, CDR1 is KGHSH and CDR2 is LQKENI. V was clipped by 1 base and J by 3 bases, with 9 bases between them. The length of the CDR3 is 15 residues.